Sequencing of this T cell receptor (beta chain) was carried out in a study of shared clonotypes between healthy human individuals. Notes on the study in general: Compared with memory subsets, naive subsets generally had larger estimated richness.

Profiling relied on immunoSEQ multiplex PCR, and the TCRdb table lists in-frame clones only, not all of them. The data hold 2,500,000 or so clones, with roughly nine tenths observed a single time. This clone was detected only once. Its antigen is undetermined. Other DNA sequences in this specimen translate into the identical CDR3. V was clipped by 4 bases and J by 0 bases; unmatched bases: 4. Germline V lookup: CDR1 SGHRS, CDR2 YFSETQ. The CDR3 length is 15 residues. The TCR sequence derives from a man aged 18-30 years in good health. V is TRBV5-1 and J is TRBJ2-1, with 7 bases fitting TRBD2. Source material: naive CD4+ T cells sorted from blood. This sample's subset: CD45RA+ positively selected. The CDR3 loop is CASSPGGSSYNEQFF. CDR3 DNA: TGCGCCAGCAGCCCGGGCGGGAGCTCCTACAATGAGCAGTTCTTC.